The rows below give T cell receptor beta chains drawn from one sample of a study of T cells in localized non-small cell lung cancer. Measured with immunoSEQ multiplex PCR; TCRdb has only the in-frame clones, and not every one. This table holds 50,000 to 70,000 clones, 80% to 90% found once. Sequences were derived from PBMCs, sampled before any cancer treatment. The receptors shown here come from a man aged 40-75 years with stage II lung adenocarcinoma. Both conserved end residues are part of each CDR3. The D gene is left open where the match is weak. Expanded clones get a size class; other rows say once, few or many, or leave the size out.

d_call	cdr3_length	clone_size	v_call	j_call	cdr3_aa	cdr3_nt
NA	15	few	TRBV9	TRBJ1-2	CASSARGSANYGYTF	TGTGCCAGCAGCGCCCGGGGGTCGGCTAACTATGGCTACACCTTC
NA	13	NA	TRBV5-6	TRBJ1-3	CASSLISGNTIYF	TGTGCCAGCAGCTTGATATCTGGAAACACCATATATTTT
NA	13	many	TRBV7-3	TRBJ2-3	CASSGRDTDTQYF	TGTGCCAGCAGTGGGCGGGATACAGATACGCAGTATTTT
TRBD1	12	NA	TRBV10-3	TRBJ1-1	CAIGTGNTEAFF	TGTGCCATTGGGACAGGGAACACTGAAGCTTTCTTT
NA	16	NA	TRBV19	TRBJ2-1	CASTFSEGQKVDEQFF	TGTGCCAGTACTTTCTCGGAGGGGCAGAAGGTCGATGAGCAGTTCTTC
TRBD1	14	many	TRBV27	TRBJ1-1	CASSWNRGRTEAFF	TGTGCCAGCAGTTGGAACAGGGGGCGAACTGAAGCTTTCTTT
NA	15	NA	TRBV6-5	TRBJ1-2	CASTQGNSINYGYTF	TGTGCCAGCACTCAAGGAAACAGCATTAACTATGGCTACACCTTC
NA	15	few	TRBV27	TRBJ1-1	CASSFQVGGRAEAFF	TGTGCCAGCAGTTTCCAAGTCGGGGGTAGGGCTGAAGCTTTCTTT
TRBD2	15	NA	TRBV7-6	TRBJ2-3	CASSLVAGDGDTQYF	TGTGCCAGCAGCTTAGTCGCGGGAGACGGAGATACGCAGTATTTT
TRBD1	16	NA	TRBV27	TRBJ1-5	CASSKDRVLSNQPQHF	TGTGCCAGCAGCAAGGACAGGGTTCTTAGCAATCAGCCCCAGCATTTT
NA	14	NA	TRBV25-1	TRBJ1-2	CASSEYPGNYGYTF	TGTGCCAGCAGTGAATACCCAGGGAACTATGGCTACACCTTC
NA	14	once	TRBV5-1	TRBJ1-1	CASSLSQDNTEAFF	TGCGCCAGCAGCTTGTCGCAGGACAACACTGAAGCTTTCTTT
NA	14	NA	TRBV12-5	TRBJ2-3	CASGLGTDTDTQYF	TGTGCTAGTGGTTTGGGGACGGACACAGATACGCAGTATTTT
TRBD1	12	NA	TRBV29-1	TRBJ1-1	CSVGTGWTEAFF	TGCAGCGTTGGGACAGGGTGGACTGAAGCTTTCTTT
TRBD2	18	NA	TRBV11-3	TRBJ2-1	CASSLDLLAGGLPNEQFF	TGTGCCAGCAGCTTAGATCTATTGGCGGGAGGGTTGCCAAATGAGCAGTTCTTC
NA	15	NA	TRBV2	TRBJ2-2	CASSSDGGHTGELFF	TGTGCCAGCAGCTCCGACGGGGGGCACACCGGGGAGCTGTTTTTT
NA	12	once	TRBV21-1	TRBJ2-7	CASSKDSYEQYF	TGTGCCAGCAGCAAAGACAGCTACGAGCAGTACTTC
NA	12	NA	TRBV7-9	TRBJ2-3	CASSLDVDTQYF	TGTGCCAGCAGCTTAGATGTAGATACGCAGTATTTT
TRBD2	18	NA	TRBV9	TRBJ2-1	CASSVGGLAVPADNEQFF	TGTGCCAGCAGCGTAGGGGGACTAGCGGTGCCGGCGGACAATGAGCAGTTCTTC
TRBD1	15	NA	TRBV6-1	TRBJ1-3	CASSGTGGYGNTIYF	TGTGCCAGCAGCGGGACAGGGGGTTATGGAAACACCATATATTTT
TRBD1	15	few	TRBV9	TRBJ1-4	CASSAGQGRSEKLFF	TGTGCCAGCAGCGCAGGACAGGGGAGGAGTGAAAAACTGTTTTTT
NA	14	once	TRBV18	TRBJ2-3	CASSPPTREDTQYF	TGTGCCAGCTCACCCCCCACGAGGGAAGATACGCAGTATTTT
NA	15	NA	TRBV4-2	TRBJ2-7	CASSLQDERGYEQYF	TGTGCCAGCAGCCTCCAGGACGAGAGGGGCTACGAGCAGTACTTC
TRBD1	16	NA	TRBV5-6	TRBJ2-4	CASSLWTGGSKNIQYF	TGTGCCAGCAGCTTGTGGACAGGGGGGTCCAAAAACATTCAGTACTTC
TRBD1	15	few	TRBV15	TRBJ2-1	CATSSRTGGYNEQFF	TGTGCCACCAGCAGCCGGACAGGGGGGTACAATGAGCAGTTCTTC
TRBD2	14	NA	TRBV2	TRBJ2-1	CASSGTSGYNEQFF	TGTGCCAGCTCCGGGACTAGCGGATACAATGAGCAGTTCTTC
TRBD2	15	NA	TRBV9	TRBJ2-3	CASSFSGRITDTQYF	TGTGCCAGCAGCTTTAGCGGGAGGATCACAGATACGCAGTATTTT
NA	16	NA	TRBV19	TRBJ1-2	CASSPDSSTVNYGYTF	TGTGCCAGTAGCCCTGATTCGAGCACGGTAAACTATGGCTACACCTTC
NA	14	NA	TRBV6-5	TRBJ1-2	CASSFDDGGYGYTF	TGTGCCAGCAGTTTCGACGACGGGGGCTATGGCTACACCTTC
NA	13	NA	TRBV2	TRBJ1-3	CASNQFSGNTIYF	TGTGCCAGCAACCAGTTCTCTGGAAACACCATATATTTT
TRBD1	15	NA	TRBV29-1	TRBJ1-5	CSVLSPGTGPQPQHF	TGCAGCGTCCTCTCCCCTGGGACAGGGCCTCAGCCCCAGCATTTT
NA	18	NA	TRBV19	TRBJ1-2	CASSIVFPPRKTNYGYTF	TGTGCCAGTAGTATAGTATTCCCACCTCGAAAGACTAACTATGGCTACACCTTC
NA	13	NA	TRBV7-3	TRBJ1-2	CASSLEGNYGYTF	TGTGCCAGCAGCTTAGAGGGAAACTATGGCTACACCTTC
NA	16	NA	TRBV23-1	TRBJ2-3	CASSPTQGLWEDTQYF	TGCGCCAGCAGTCCGACCCAGGGTCTGTGGGAAGATACGCAGTATTTT
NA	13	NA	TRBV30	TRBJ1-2	CAWSVGLNYGYTF	TGTGCCTGGAGTGTAGGGTTGAACTATGGCTACACCTTC
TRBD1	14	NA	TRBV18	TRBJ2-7	CASSPRGQVNEQYF	TGTGCCAGCTCACCAAGGGGACAGGTAAACGAGCAGTACTTC
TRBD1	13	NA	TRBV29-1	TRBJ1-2	CSVPGQSLYGYTF	TGCAGCGTACCGGGACAGTCCCTCTATGGCTACACCTTC
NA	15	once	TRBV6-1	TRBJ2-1	CASSERAYGENEQFF	TGTGCCAGCAGTGAAAGGGCGTACGGGGAAAATGAGCAGTTCTTC
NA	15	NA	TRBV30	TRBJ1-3	CAWSVVYRVWDTIYF	TGTGCCTGGAGTGTAGTCTACAGGGTCTGGGACACCATATATTTT
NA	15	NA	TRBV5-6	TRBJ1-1	CASSFDGVRGTEAFF	TGTGCCAGCAGCTTCGACGGAGTGCGGGGGACTGAAGCTTTCTTT
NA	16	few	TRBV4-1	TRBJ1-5	CASSQDYEGGRQPQHF	TGCGCCAGCAGCCAAGATTATGAAGGGGGTCGGCAGCCCCAGCATTTT
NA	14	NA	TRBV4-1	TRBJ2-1	CASSHDPGSREQFF	TGCGCCAGCAGCCATGACCCCGGAAGTAGGGAGCAGTTCTTC
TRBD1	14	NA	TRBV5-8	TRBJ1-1	CASSTTGGSTEAFF	TGTGCCAGCAGCACTACAGGGGGGAGCACTGAAGCTTTCTTT
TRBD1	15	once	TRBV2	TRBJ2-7	CASRPDRTGDLEQYF	TGTGCCAGCCGCCCGGACAGGACTGGGGATCTGGAGCAGTACTTC
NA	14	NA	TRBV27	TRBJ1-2	CASSPPGLGYGYTF	TGTGCCAGCAGTCCTCCGGGGCTGGGCTATGGCTACACCTTC
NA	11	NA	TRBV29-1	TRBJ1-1	CSGGGPTEAFF	TGCAGCGGAGGGGGGCCGACTGAAGCTTTCTTT
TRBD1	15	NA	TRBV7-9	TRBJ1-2	CASSPWDRGNYGYTF	TGTGCCAGCAGCCCATGGGACAGGGGGAACTATGGCTACACCTTC
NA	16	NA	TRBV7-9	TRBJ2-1	CASSFSAGMGHNEQFF	TGTGCCAGCAGCTTTTCCGCCGGTATGGGGCACAATGAGCAGTTCTTC
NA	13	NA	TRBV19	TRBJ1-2	CASSIDRERGYTF	TGTGCCAGTAGTATAGACAGGGAACGTGGCTACACCTTC
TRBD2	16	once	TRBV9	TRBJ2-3	CASSVTSGSLSDTQYF	TGTGCCAGCAGCGTGACTAGCGGGAGCCTGTCAGATACGCAGTATTTT
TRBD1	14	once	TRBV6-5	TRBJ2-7	CASRVGTGIYEQYF	TGTGCCAGCAGGGTCGGGACAGGGATCTACGAGCAGTACTTC
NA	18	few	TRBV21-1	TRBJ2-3	CASSAEGASGRFPDTQYF	TGTGCCAGCAGCGCCGAGGGGGCTAGCGGGAGGTTCCCAGATACGCAGTATTTT
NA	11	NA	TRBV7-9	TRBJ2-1	CASSRLITQFF	TGTGCCAGCAGCCGCCTCATAACACAGTTCTTC
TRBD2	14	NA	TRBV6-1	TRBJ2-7	CASSEQGLAGEQYF	TGTGCCAGCAGTGAACAGGGACTAGCCGGCGAGCAGTACTTC
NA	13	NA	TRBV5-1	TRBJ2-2	CASSLDGLGELFF	TGCGCCAGCAGCTTGGACGGTTTAGGGGAGCTGTTTTTT
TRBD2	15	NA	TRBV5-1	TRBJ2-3	CASLLAGGPGDTQYF	TGCGCCAGCCTCCTGGCGGGAGGGCCGGGAGATACGCAGTATTTT
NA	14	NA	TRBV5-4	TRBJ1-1	CASSFDRRNTEAFF	TGTGCCAGCAGCTTTGACCGCCGGAACACTGAAGCTTTCTTT
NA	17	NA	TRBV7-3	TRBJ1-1	CASSPEGGGGLNTEAFF	TGTGCCAGCAGCCCCGAGGGCGGGGGAGGCCTGAACACTGAAGCTTTCTTT
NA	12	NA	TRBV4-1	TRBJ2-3	CASSPGVDTQYF	TGCGCCAGCAGCCCAGGGGTCGATACGCAGTATTTT
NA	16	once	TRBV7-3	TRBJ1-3	CASSRMARGSGNTIYF	TGTGCCAGCAGCCGGATGGCGAGGGGTTCAGGAAACACCATATATTTT